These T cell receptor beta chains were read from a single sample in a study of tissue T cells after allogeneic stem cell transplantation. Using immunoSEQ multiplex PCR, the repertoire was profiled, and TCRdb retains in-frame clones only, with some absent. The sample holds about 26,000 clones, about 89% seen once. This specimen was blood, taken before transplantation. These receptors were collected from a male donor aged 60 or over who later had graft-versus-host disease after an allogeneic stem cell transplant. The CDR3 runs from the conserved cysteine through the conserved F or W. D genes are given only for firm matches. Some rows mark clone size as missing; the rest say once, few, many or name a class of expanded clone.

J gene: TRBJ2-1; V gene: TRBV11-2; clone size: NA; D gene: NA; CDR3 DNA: TGTGCCAGCAGCGGGGGCGGGAGCACCCCCTACAATGAGCAGTTCTTC; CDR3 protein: CASSGGGSTPYNEQFF
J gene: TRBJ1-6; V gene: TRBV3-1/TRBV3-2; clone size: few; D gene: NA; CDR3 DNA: TGTGCCAGCAGCCAAGGGGTCGGTTCACCCCTCCACTTT; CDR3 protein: CASSQGVGSPLHF
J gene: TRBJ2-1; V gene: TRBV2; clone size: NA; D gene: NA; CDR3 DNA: TGTGCCAGCAGTGAAGCGGGGGGTATTACGAATGAGCAGTTCTTC; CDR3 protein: CASSEAGGITNEQFF
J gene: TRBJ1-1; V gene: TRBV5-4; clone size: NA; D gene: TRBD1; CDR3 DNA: TGTGCCAGCAGTCTTCACAGGGGAACTGAAGCTTTCTTT; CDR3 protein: CASSLHRGTEAFF
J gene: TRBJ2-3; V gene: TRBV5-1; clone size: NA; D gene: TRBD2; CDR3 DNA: TGCGCCAGCAGCTTGGCCAGCGGGGGGGCCTCAGATACGCAGTATTTT; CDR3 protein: CASSLASGGASDTQYF
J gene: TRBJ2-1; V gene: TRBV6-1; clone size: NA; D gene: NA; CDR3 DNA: TGTGCCAGCAGTGAACAGGGCTCTATGAGCAATGAGCAGTTCTTC; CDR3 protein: CASSEQGSMSNEQFF
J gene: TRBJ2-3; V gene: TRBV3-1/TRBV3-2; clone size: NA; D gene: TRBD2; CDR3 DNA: TGTGCCAGCAGCCAAGATACTGGACTAGCGGGAGATACGCAGTATTTT; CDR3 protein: CASSQDTGLAGDTQYF
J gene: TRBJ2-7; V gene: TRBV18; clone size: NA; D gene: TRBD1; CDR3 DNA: TGTGCCAGCTCATACGACAGGGGGGGCGAGCAGTACTTC; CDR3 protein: CASSYDRGGEQYF
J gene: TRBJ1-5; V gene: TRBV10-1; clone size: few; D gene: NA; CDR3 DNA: TGCGCCACGCGCCGGGGTCCTTATAGCAATCAGCCCCAGCATTTT; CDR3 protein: CATRRGPYSNQPQHF
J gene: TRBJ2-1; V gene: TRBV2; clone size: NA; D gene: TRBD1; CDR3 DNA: TGTGCCAGCAGGGCCGGGACAGATTACAATGAGCAGTTCTTC; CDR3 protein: CASRAGTDYNEQFF
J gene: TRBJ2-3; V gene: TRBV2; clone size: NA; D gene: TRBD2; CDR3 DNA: TGTGCCAGCAGTTCCTTTAGCGGGAGAAGGGATACGCAGTATTTT; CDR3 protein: CASSSFSGRRDTQYF
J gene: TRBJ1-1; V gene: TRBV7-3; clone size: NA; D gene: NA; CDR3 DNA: TGTGCCAGCAGCTTATCGGGGCAGGGGTATACTGAAGCTTTCTTT; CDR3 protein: CASSLSGQGYTEAFF
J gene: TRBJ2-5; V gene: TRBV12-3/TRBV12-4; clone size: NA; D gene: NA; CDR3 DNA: TGTGCCAGCGGGGGGGGGCCCGGGACCCAGTACTTC; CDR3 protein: CASGGGPGTQYF